This entry is about one T cell receptor beta chain. What it binds is unknown. The data belong to a study of PD-L1 blockade in urothelial cancer. Study-wide results and caveats: Better progression-free and overall survival followed lower pretreatment blood clonality. Tumor-associated clones in the blood of durable-benefit patients grew more at 3 weeks.

Synthetic analogs of TCR templates were spiked into every PCR. TCRdb keeps only in-frame clones here, not all; method: immunoSEQ multiplex PCR. The sample lists tens of thousands of clones, 80% to 90% occurring once. As for time point: pretreatment peripheral blood. Patients had urothelial carcinoma that was locally advanced or metastatic. Trimming removed 5 bases at V and 7 bases at J, with 9 bases between. Germline CDR1 reads SGHTA; CDR2 reads FQGNSA. The CDR3 is made up of 12 amino acids. The chain recombines TRBV7-2 with TRBJ1-5; D is undetermined. Sequences were derived from PBMCs, sampled around atezolizumab (anti-PD-L1) treatment. The source is a man in his fifties or sixties with urothelial cancer. The CDR3 sequence is CASSNRGQPQHF. CDR3 sequence (DNA): TGTGCCAGCAGCAACCGCGGCCAGCCCCAGCATTTT. The entire variable domain, with the rest obtained from reference TRBV7-2 and TRBJ1-5, is as follows: GAGVSQSPSNKVTEKGKDVELRCDPISGHTALYWYRQSLGQGLEFLIYFQGNSAPDKSGLPSDRFSAERTGGSVSTLTIQRTQQEDSAVYLCASSNRGQPQHFGDGTRLSIL.